This T cell receptor (beta chain) was retrieved from a study of T-cell memory formation after mild COVID-19 (dated by TCRdb to the early 2020s). With respect to the entire study: Most TCR sequence clusters were specific to one of the two donors. T-cell clones expanding and contracting after mild COVID-19 in two donors were tracked by longitudinal TCRalpha and TCRbeta repertoire sequencing. The cohort was made up of two young adult volunteers, one female and one male, who were previously healthy.

For sequencing, an Illumina NovaSeq 6000 was employed. TCRalpha and TCRbeta cDNA libraries were built by 5'RACE with constant-segment primers, adding sample barcodes and unique molecular identifiers. Trizol reagent was used to extract RNA from every sample. The libraries were amplified in two PCR steps, and the second step added a second sample barcode and Illumina TruSeq adapters. Libraries were sequenced on an Illumina NovaSeq with 2 x 150 bp paired-end reads. The study's processing was this. The reads were demultiplexed and collapsed into UMI-guided consensus sequences using migec v1.2.7. Using mixcr v2.1.11, UMI consensuses were aligned to TRA and TRB V and J templates and then assembled into clonotypes. Expanded or contracted clonotypes were those called significant by both edgeR and NoisET, with noise models trained on biological replicates. For edgeR calls, a false discovery rate-adjusted p below 0.01 and a log2 fold-change threshold of 1 were applied. As an exploratory analysis of dynamics, max-normalized trajectories of the 1000 most abundant clonotypes were examined with PCA combined with hierarchical clustering. Separately sequenced CD4+ and CD8+ repertoires were used to assign a CD4 or CD8 phenotype to each responding clone. TCRdb reanalyzed the raw reads on its own, using fastp at Q25 for trimming and MiXCR for clone calling, and kept in-frame beta chains. All rows with the same CDR3 protein become a single entry with the most common DNA and genes. For this entry, the V and J calls and clone size follow TCRdb and not the study's own pipeline. Within this sample are 110,000 to 150,000 distinct CDR3 sequences, with approximately 25% of them counted one time only. Around 22% of the sample belongs to the ten largest clones.

Ficoll-Paque density gradient centrifugation was the method used to isolate PBMCs. The full study reports these points: SARS-CoV-2 specificity was not confirmed for the second-wave clones peaking on day 37. From day 15 to 85, contracting clones showed balanced CD4/CD8 phenotypes, whereas a second wave of clones that expanded from day 15 to 37 leaned towards CD4+. Some responding clones were detected in pre-infection memory, suggesting pre-existing cross-reactive memory T cells joined the SARS-CoV-2 response. Only a couple of mild cases were covered by the study, and larger cohorts that include severe cases with pre-infection samples were considered necessary. Contracting CD4+ clones were found mainly in CM and EM memory subsets, while CD8+ clones were enriched in EMRA.

CDR1 and CDR2 were assigned from the germline V gene as SGHRS and YFSETQ. V is pared back by 0 bases and J by 0 bases, with 18 bases lying between the germline termini. Counted from cysteine to phenylalanine, this CDR3 has 19 amino acids. Just CDR3 DNA is preserved here, 57 bases in frame from base 1. This clonotype was found many times. Its cognate antigen has yet to be identified. It has no much larger one-base neighbor in the sample; base qualities were not kept. The V and J segments used are TRBV5-1 and TRBJ1-4, and TRBD1 may be the D gene, going by 5 matching bases. The sequenced sample was PBMCs or a T cell subset sorted from them (not recorded which). This TCR came from an adult woman who had mild COVID-19 (a few samples of this study predate the infection). The sample titles of this study are shuffled in the database, so cell type and time point are left out; the donor was told from shared clones. The DNA sequence reads TGCGCCAGCAGCTTGGCCGTTATTGGGACGGAACCAACTAATGAAAAACTGTTTTTT. Translated, this gives CASSLAVIGTEPTNEKLFF.